A selection of T cell receptor beta chains follows, all from one sample in a study of control samples from healthy donors and cancer patients. Some clones are missing from TCRdb's copy, which holds only in-frame ones; the method was immunoSEQ multiplex PCR. The sample yields tens of thousands of clones, approximately 87% seen once. Sequencing was performed on PBMCs. The receptors derive from a woman aged 60-70 years with lung cancer. Each CDR3 is given with its conserved first and last residue. The D gene is left open where the match is weak. Clone sizes are given selectively: once, few, many, or a class where the clone is expanded.

TRBV4-1	TRBD1	-	TRBJ1-2	CASSRGQGANYGYTF	TGCGCCAGCAGCCGAGGACAGGGAGCGAACTATGGCTACACCTTC
TRBV6-2/TRBV6-3	-	-	TRBJ1-6	CASSYGAGVHF	TGTGCCAGCAGTTACGGGGCCGGGGTCCACTTT
TRBV10-3	-	-	TRBJ2-4	CAISSHGAVQYF	TGTGCCATCAGTTCACACGGGGCGGTTCAGTACTTC
TRBV5-1	TRBD2	-	TRBJ2-3	CASSSGLAGGAISSTDTQYF	TGCGCCAGCAGCTCGGGACTAGCGGGGGGCGCAATCTCTAGCACAGATACGCAGTATTTT
TRBV5-4	TRBD1	-	TRBJ2-7	CASSYPPGQGPYEQYF	TGTGCCAGCAGCTACCCACCGGGACAGGGTCCATACGAGCAGTACTTC
TRBV25-1	-	-	TRBJ2-7	CASSEGTAPGEQYF	TGTGCCAGCAGTGAAGGTACGGCCCCTGGGGAGCAGTACTTC
TRBV4-1	TRBD2	-	TRBJ2-5	CASSASGREETQYF	TGCGCCAGCAGCGCAAGCGGGAGGGAGGAGACCCAGTACTTC
TRBV19	-	-	TRBJ2-7	CASSIEVPSGIYEQYF	TGTGCCAGTAGTATAGAAGTCCCCAGTGGCATTTACGAGCAGTACTTC
TRBV4-2	TRBD2	-	TRBJ2-1	CASSQVASGSNEQFF	TGTGCCAGCAGCCAAGTGGCTAGCGGGAGCAATGAGCAGTTCTTC
TRBV24-1	-	-	TRBJ1-2	CATSDGQGYYGYTF	TGTGCCACCAGTGATGGCCAGGGGTACTATGGCTACACCTTC
TRBV5-1	TRBD1	few	TRBJ2-6	CASSLGTGVNVLTF	TGCGCCAGCAGCTTGGGGACAGGGGTCAACGTCCTGACTTTC
TRBV5-1	-	-	TRBJ1-4	CASRVAPNEKLFF	TGCGCCAGCAGGGTGGCACCTAATGAAAAACTGTTTTTT
TRBV27	-	-	TRBJ2-7	CASSPRDTYPYEQYF	TGTGCCAGCAGTCCCCGGGACACATACCCCTACGAGCAGTACTTC
TRBV6-1	TRBD1	-	TRBJ1-1	CASSEVTGITEAFF	TGTGCCAGCAGTGAAGTGACAGGGATCACTGAAGCTTTCTTT
TRBV29-1	TRBD2	-	TRBJ2-1	CSVEGLAGGSSYNEQFF	TGCAGCGTTGAAGGTCTAGCGGGAGGTAGCTCCTACAATGAGCAGTTCTTC
TRBV19	TRBD1	-	TRBJ1-1	CASNPGGNTEAFF	TGTGCCAGTAACCCAGGGGGCAACACTGAAGCTTTCTTT
TRBV7-2	-	-	TRBJ2-7	CASSLGAVYEQYF	TGTGCCAGCAGCTTAGGGGCAGTCTACGAGCAGTACTTC
TRBV21-1	-	-	TRBJ1-2	CASSKVLDRAHRGYTF	TGTGCCAGCAGCAAAGTATTGGACAGGGCCCATCGTGGCTACACCTTC
TRBV5-4	TRBD1	-	TRBJ2-1	CASSPPRQGIGNEQFF	TGTGCCAGCAGCCCCCCTAGACAGGGAATCGGCAATGAGCAGTTCTTC
TRBV6-5	-	-	TRBJ2-5	CASTRDSYQETQYF	TGTGCCAGCACGAGGGATTCGTACCAAGAGACCCAGTACTTC
TRBV28	-	-	TRBJ2-7	CASSATGTYEQYF	TGTGCCAGCAGTGCGACAGGTACCTACGAGCAGTACTTC
TRBV25-1	-	-	TRBJ2-6	CASSPGLGSHVLTF	TGTGCCAGCAGTCCCGGCTTAGGGAGCCACGTCCTGACTTTC
TRBV2	-	-	TRBJ1-2	CASSVRGSDGYTF	TGTGCCAGCAGTGTACGAGGGAGCGATGGCTACACCTTC
TRBV10-2	TRBD1	-	TRBJ2-7	CASGHGTGSYEQYF	TGCGCCAGTGGTCACGGGACAGGCTCCTACGAGCAGTACTTC
TRBV2	-	-	TRBJ1-5	CASSESGGRSNQPQHF	TGTGCCAGCAGTGAAAGCGGGGGGCGTAGCAATCAGCCCCAGCATTTT
TRBV30	-	few	TRBJ2-1	CAWGIGYSYNEQFF	TGTGCCTGGGGTATAGGATACTCCTACAATGAGCAGTTCTTC
TRBV4-1	-	once	TRBJ1-5	CASSQDQGQPQHF	TGCGCCAGCAGCCAAGACCAGGGACAGCCCCAGCATTTT
TRBV2	TRBD2	-	TRBJ2-1	CASRAGLTVSYNEQFF	TGTGCCAGCAGAGCGGGACTGACCGTCTCCTACAATGAGCAGTTCTTC
TRBV28	TRBD1	-	TRBJ1-3	CASSSQITGGSLSGNTIYF	TGTGCCAGCAGTTCTCAAATAACAGGGGGCTCACTCTCTGGAAACACCATATATTTT
TRBV27	-	-	TRBJ1-2	CASSTLVGQRYGYTF	TGTGCCAGCAGTACCTTGGTAGGACAGCGTTACGGCTACACCTTC
TRBV12-3/TRBV12-4	-	-	TRBJ1-1	CASSPNTEAFF	TGTGCCAGCAGTCCCAACACTGAAGCTTTCTTT
TRBV10-3	TRBD2	-	TRBJ2-2	CAISESALAGLKRNTGELFF	TGTGCCATCAGTGAGTCGGCCCTAGCGGGGTTGAAGAGGAACACCGGGGAGCTGTTTTTT
TRBV10-3	TRBD1	-	TRBJ1-6	CAISDRGDSSPLHF	TGTGCCATCTCGGACAGGGGGGATAGTTCACCCCTCCACTTT
TRBV24-1	-	-	TRBJ2-3	CATSDPGLRTDTQYF	TGTGCCACCAGTGATCCTGGACTACGCACAGATACGCAGTATTTT
TRBV11-2	-	-	TRBJ2-5	CASSLVGGGRQETQYF	TGTGCCAGCAGCTTAGTGGGCGGCGGGCGCCAAGAGACCCAGTACTTC
TRBV7-3	-	-	TRBJ2-2	CASSLSPPPAGELFF	TGTGCCAGCAGCTTATCCCCCCCGCCGGCCGGGGAGCTGTTTTTT
TRBV4-2	-	-	TRBJ2-2	CASSQVLWTGELFF	TGTGCCAGCAGCCAAGTCTTGTGGACCGGGGAGCTGTTTTTT
TRBV3-1/TRBV3-2	-	-	TRBJ2-7	CASSRSGGGTKGQYF	TGTGCCAGCAGCCGTAGCGGCGGCGGCACAAAAGGGCAGTACTTC
TRBV7-7	-	-	TRBJ1-2	CASSLIPNYGYTF	TGTGCCAGCAGCTTAATTCCCAACTATGGCTACACCTTC
TRBV5-8	-	-	TRBJ2-3	CASSPRTGTDTQYF	TGTGCCAGCAGCCCAAGGACAGGCACAGATACGCAGTATTTT
TRBV29-1	TRBD2	-	TRBJ2-1	CSVGGGLAGGFNEQFF	TGCAGCGTTGGCGGGGGACTAGCGGGAGGGTTCAATGAGCAGTTCTTC
TRBV5-1	-	-	TRBJ1-1	CASSLVGVGNTEAFF	TGCGCCAGCAGCTTGGTAGGGGTCGGGAACACTGAAGCTTTCTTT
TRBV30	-	-	TRBJ2-7	CAWSRESPLQYF	TGTGCCTGGAGCCGGGAATCGCCCCTCCAGTACTTC
TRBV7-7	TRBD1	-	TRBJ2-3	CASSLGQGRADTQYF	TGTGCTAGCAGCTTAGGACAGGGACGGGCAGATACGCAGTATTTT
TRBV13	-	-	TRBJ1-6	CASSHGTFGSPLHF	TGTGCCAGCAGCCATGGGACATTTGGTTCACCCCTCCACTTT
TRBV24-1	-	-	TRBJ1-5	CATSDGRQNQPQHF	TGTGCCACCAGTGATGGTAGACAGAATCAGCCCCAGCATTTT
TRBV27	-	-	TRBJ2-4	CASSLVGRTRAKNIQYF	TGTGCCAGCAGTTTAGTAGGTCGAACAAGAGCCAAAAACATTCAGTACTTC